Shown below are 25 T cell receptor beta chains from a single sample sequenced in a study of control samples from healthy donors and cancer patients. The protocol was immunoSEQ multiplex PCR, while the TCRdb copy is restricted to in-frame clones and leaves out a portion. Of 230,000 or so clones in the sample, just under 95% were seen once. The sequenced sample consisted of blood. These receptor sequences come from a man in his fifties in good health.

The chain couples TRBV3-1 (or the pseudogene TRBV3-2) to TRBJ1-1, with D possibly TRBD1 on 5 matching bases. Germline V CDR1 and CDR2: LGHDT, YNNKEL (reference sequence). V lost 2 bases and J 8 bases, leaving 9 bases between the germline ends. The CDR3 has 12 residues. CDR3 bases: TGTGCCAGCAGCCAATCGGGGCTCGAAGCTTTCTTT. It specifies CASSQSGLEAFF.

The chain is built from TRBV6-5 and TRBJ2-5; D remains ambiguous. CDR3 length: 13 residues. Germline CDR1 and CDR2: MNHEY and SVGAGI. The V end was cut by 6 bases, the J end by 2 bases, with 10 bases between. DNA for the CDR3: TGTGCCAGCAGCAGAGAAATACAAGAGACCCAGTACTTC. The encoded protein is CASSREIQETQYF.

This clone was seen a single time. V and J are TRBV5-1 and TRBJ1-4; D is ambiguous. Between the trimmed V and J ends, which lost 2 bases and 8 bases, there was a span of 16 bases. Germline assignment: CDR1 SGHRS and CDR2 YFSETQ. The CDR3 consists of 15 residues. CDR3 DNA sequence: TGCGCCAGCAGCTTCTCCCGGGGAAGTGGGGAAAAACTGTTTTTT. It yields the protein CASSFSRGSGEKLFF.

The chain has TRBV7-9 and TRBJ2-3; D not certain. This CDR3 comprises 16 residues. Trimming removed 6 bases at V and 3 bases at J, with 19 bases between. Germline assignment: CDR1 SEHNR and CDR2 FQNEAQ (reference sequence). The CDR3 sequence is CASSQVLGLGTDTQYF. The CDR3 coding sequence is TGTGCCAGCAGTCAGGTACTGGGTTTGGGGACAGATACGCAGTATTTT.

The J gene is TRBJ1-1, the V gene TRBV4-1; 9 bases agree with TRBD1. CDR3 length: 16 residues. Germline V gene sequence: CDR1 MGHRA, CDR2 YSYEKL. With 3 bases clipped from V and 5 bases from J, the junction kept 10 bases outside the gene matches. CDR3 DNA sequence: TGCGCCAGCAGCCACTCGACAGGGGGGAGGGGGACTGAAGCTTTCTTT. Its translation: CASSHSTGGRGTEAFF.

This clone was seen just once. The chain links TRBV5-1 to TRBJ2-2, with 7 bases aligning to TRBD1. CDR1 is SGHRS, CDR2 YFSETQ, per germline. V trimming: 1 base; J trimming: 2 bases; junction bases outside the gene matches: 5. The CDR3 runs to 16 residues. The CDR3 DNA follows: TGCGCCAGCAGCTTGTTGGGACAGAGTAACACCGGGGAGCTGTTTTTT. Its protein product is CASSLLGQSNTGELFF.

The chain couples TRBV7-2 to TRBJ2-1; 7 nucleotides agree with TRBD2. Germline lookup yields CDR1 SGHTA and CDR2 FQGNSA. The CDR3 contains 15 residues. Germline trimming cut 1 base from V and 9 bases from J; bases unmatched to any gene: 9. In DNA, the CDR3 is TGTGCCAGCAGCTTAGGAGGGACTACGGTAATTGAGCAGTTCTTC. It encodes CASSLGGTTVIEQFF. Full variable domain (outside the CDR3, taken from reference TRBV7-2 and TRBJ2-1): GAGVSQSPSNKVTEKGKDVELRCDPISGHTALYWYRQSLGQGLEFLIYFQGNSAPDKSGLPSDRFSAERTGGSVSTLTIQRTQQEDSAVYLCASSLGGTTVIEQFFGPGTRLTVL.

V is TRBV5-5 and J is TRBJ2-3; a weak D match, TRBD2 (5 bases). The length of the CDR3 is 13 residues. Germline CDR1 is SGHKS and CDR2 is YYEKEE (reference sequence). The germline V and J ends were trimmed by 3 bases and 6 bases, with 11 bases remaining between them. In nucleotides, the CDR3 is TGTGCCAGCAGCTCATGGCGGGCCGATACGCAGTATTTT. Translated, it gives CASSSWRADTQYF.

The rearrangement uses TRBV30 and TRBJ1-6; D unclear. There are 16 residues in the CDR3. Germline assignment: CDR1 GTSNPN and CDR2 SVGIG (reference sequence). Between the trimmed V and J ends, which lost 5 bases and 0 bases, there was a span of 14 bases. This chain's CDR3 is CAWGKLPSSYNSPLHF. The CDR3 DNA reads TGTGCCTGGGGGAAACTGCCAAGCTCCTATAATTCACCCCTCCACTTT.

This rearrangement joins TRBV5-4 to TRBJ2-7, with 7 positions matching TRBD2. Germline lookup yields CDR1 SGHNT and CDR2 YYREEE (reference sequence). Trimming at V came to 3 bases and at J to 3 bases, leaving 9 bases not matched to a gene. This CDR3 is built from 15 residues. The CDR3 region is CASSSQSSGGYEQYF. The CDR3 DNA sequence: TGTGCCAGCAGCTCCCAATCTTCGGGGGGCTACGAGCAGTACTTC.

V is TRBV6-2 or TRBV6-3 and J is TRBJ1-1, with D perhaps TRBD1 (5 bases). V was shortened by 5 bases and J by 1 base, with 8 bases between the two germline ends. The germline V gene encodes CDR1 MNHEY and CDR2 SVGEGT. The CDR3 has 13 residues. The CDR3 DNA is TGTGCCAGCAGTGCCACAGGGAACACTGAAGCTTTCTTT. Protein: CASSATGNTEAFF.

V usage is TRBV18 and J usage is TRBJ2-1; the D gene is possibly TRBD1 (7 bases). CDR3 length equals 15 residues. The germline CDR1 and CDR2 sequences are KGHSH and LQKENI. Between the trimmed V and J ends, which lost 3 bases and 3 bases, there was a span of 12 bases. The CDR3 DNA reads as TGTGCCAGCTCACCCCAGGGGGGAGGCTACAATGAGCAGTTCTTC. The encoded protein is CASSPQGGGYNEQFF.

This clone was counted once. The chain employs TRBV10-2 and TRBJ1-6, with D possibly matching TRBD1 (5 bases). This CDR3 has 15 residues. Looked up from germline, CDR1 is WSHSY and CDR2 is SAAADI. The V gene lost 5 bases and the J gene lost 7 bases, with 15 bases spanning the gap. CDR3 in DNA: TGCGCCAGCAGTAGTCGAAGGACAACGAATTCACCCCTCCACTTT. Translating it yields CASSSRRTTNSPLHF.

The chain has TRBV27 and TRBJ2-7; 7 bases map to TRBD1. V lost 5 bases, J lost 3 bases, and 10 bases stayed unmatched. This CDR3 comprises 15 residues. CDR1 is MNHEY and CDR2 is SMNVEV in the germline V gene (reference sequence). In DNA, the CDR3 is TGTGCCAGCAGTATCACAGGGGATCCCTACTACGAGCAGTACTTC. This codes for CASSITGDPYYEQYF.

The gene calls are TRBV7-2 and TRBJ2-5; 12 bases agree with TRBD2. The V segment lost 2 bases and the J segment 2 bases; nucleotides outside the gene matches: 9. CDR1 is SGHTA, CDR2 FQGNSA, per germline. This CDR3 region has 18 residues. The CDR3, as DNA: TGTGCCAGCAGCTTACTAGCGGGGGGGAGGGGTCCTCAAGAGACCCAGTACTTC. Translation: CASSLLAGGRGPQETQYF.

About this clone itself: Other DNA variants within this sample encode the same CDR3. CDR3 amino acids: CASSERQTGNTIYF. The CDR3 region has the DNA TGTGCCAGCAGTGAGAGACAAACTGGAAACACCATATATTTT. The V call is TRBV6-1, the J call TRBJ1-3; D unclear. CDR1 and CDR2 from the germline V gene are MNHNS and SASEGT. Trimming stripped 3 bases from V and 2 bases from J, with 8 bases between. The CDR3 has 14 amino acids.

The gene calls are TRBV5-5 and TRBJ1-2; no clear D. Germline CDR1 SGHKS, CDR2 YYEKEE (reference sequence). With 4 bases removed from V and 4 bases from J, the gap between germline ends came to 8 bases. The CDR3 length is 12 residues. In DNA form, the CDR3 reads TGTGCCAGCAGCCCCGACTTCTATGGCTACACCTTC. This codes for CASSPDFYGYTF.

The chain recombines TRBV5-1 with TRBJ2-7, with D perhaps TRBD2 (6 bases). With 3 bases removed from V and 4 bases from J, the gap between germline ends came to 17 bases. Per the germline V gene, CDR1 is SGHRS and CDR2 is YFSETQ. CDR3 length: 15 amino acids. In DNA form, the CDR3 reads TGCGCCAGCAGCTCGGGCCGGGGGACCGGGTACGAGCAGTACTTC. Protein sequence: CASSSGRGTGYEQYF.

This chain uses TRBV5-1 with TRBJ2-1, with D unclear. CDR3 length equals 14 residues. Per germline, CDR1 SGHRS and CDR2 YFSETQ. Trimming stripped 0 bases from V and 9 bases from J, with 13 bases between. The CDR3 loop reads CASSLGSKVPEQFF. The CDR3, as DNA: TGCGCCAGCAGCTTGGGGTCCAAGGTCCCTGAGCAGTTCTTC.

The chain uses TRBV28 and TRBJ1-1; D remains ambiguous. The V end was cut by 4 bases, the J end by 5 bases, with 8 bases between. Germline CDR1 MDHEN, CDR2 SYDVKM. The CDR3 loop spans 12 amino acids. The DNA for the CDR3 is TGTGCCAGCAGTTCCCAGCGTACTGAAGCTTTCTTT. It is translated as CASSSQRTEAFF. Full variable domain (rest looked up from reference TRBV28 and TRBJ1-1): DVKVTQSSRYLVKRTGEKVFLECVQDMDHENMFWYRQDPGLGLRLIYFSYDVKMKEKGDIPEGYSVSREKKERFSLILESASTNQTSMYLCASSSQRTEAFFGQGTRLTVV.

The chain uses TRBV15 and TRBJ2-7; 7 bases are a match to TRBD2. Germline-derived CDR1 and CDR2 are LNHNV and YYDKDF (reference sequence). V was pared by 0 bases and J by 1 base, with 3 bases of the junction left unmatched. The length of the CDR3 is 15 residues. The CDR3 spells CATSRDGGDSYEQYF. The CDR3 DNA is TGTGCCACCAGCAGAGATGGGGGGGATTCCTACGAGCAGTACTTC.

This clone was recorded once. This sequence joins TRBV25-1 and TRBJ1-6; no clear D. Germline CDR1 MGHDK, CDR2 SYGVNS. CDR3 length: 16 amino acids. V lost 6 bases to trimming and J lost 9 bases, with 21 bases between them. In DNA form, the CDR3 reads TGTGCCAGCAGATCAGGAGATAATGGTATGAGTTCACCCCTCCACTTT. Translated: CASRSGDNGMSSPLHF.

The chain uses TRBV5-1 and TRBJ2-7; perhaps TRBD2 as D (6 bases). The CDR3 contains 14 residues. Trimming stripped 7 bases from V and 4 bases from J, with 18 bases between. The germline gives CDR1 SGHRS, CDR2 YFSETQ. In nucleotides, the CDR3 is TGCGCCAGCTCACTTGGGACTGGGAGGTACGAGCAGTACGTC. The encoded protein is CASSLGTGRYEQYV.

This clone is a singleton in its sample. The chain recombines TRBV6-1 with TRBJ1-1; 10 positions agree with TRBD1. The CDR3 contains 15 residues. Unmatched junction bases numbered 4, after V lost 2 bases and J lost 4 bases. The germline gives CDR1 MNHNS, CDR2 SASEGT. The DNA for the CDR3 is TGTGCCAGCAGTGAATGGGGACAGGGGTCCACTGAAGCTTTCTTT. It is translated as CASSEWGQGSTEAFF.

This CDR3 reads CASSYSAGETQYF. The CDR3 coding sequence is TGTGCCAGCAGTTACTCGGCGGGAGAGACCCAGTACTTC. This rearrangement joins TRBV6-6 to TRBJ2-5; tentative D call: TRBD2 (5 bases). The CDR3 runs to 13 residues. The germline V gene encodes CDR1 MNHNY and CDR2 SVGAGI (reference sequence). V was trimmed by 0 bases and J by 4 bases, leaving 6 bases between them.